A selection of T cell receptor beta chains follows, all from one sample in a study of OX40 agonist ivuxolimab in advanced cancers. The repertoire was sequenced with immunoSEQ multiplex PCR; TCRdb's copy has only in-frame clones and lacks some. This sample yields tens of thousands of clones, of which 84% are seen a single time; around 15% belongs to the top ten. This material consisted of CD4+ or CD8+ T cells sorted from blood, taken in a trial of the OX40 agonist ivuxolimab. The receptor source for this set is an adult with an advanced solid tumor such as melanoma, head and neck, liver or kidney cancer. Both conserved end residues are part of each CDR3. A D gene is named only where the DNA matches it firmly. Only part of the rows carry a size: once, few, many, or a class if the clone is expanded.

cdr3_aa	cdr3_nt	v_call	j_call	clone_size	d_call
CASSSPGQGAVGYTF	TGTGCCAGTAGTTCCCCCGGACAGGGGGCAGTTGGCTACACCTTC	TRBV19	TRBJ1-2	-	TRBD1
CASSLALGLAGDYEQYF	TGTGCCAGCAGCTTAGCCCTCGGACTAGCGGGAGACTACGAGCAGTACTTC	TRBV11-3	TRBJ2-7	-	TRBD2
CASSPGGQKLYEQYF	TGTGCCAGCTCACCAGGGGGACAGAAACTTTACGAGCAGTACTTC	TRBV18	TRBJ2-7	-	TRBD1
CASSVGDRVGEKLFF	TGTGCCAGCAGCGTAGGGGACAGGGTCGGTGAAAAACTGTTTTTT	TRBV9	TRBJ1-4	-	TRBD1
CASSPRLSYNSPLHF	TGCGCCAGCAGCCCCCGTCTATCCTATAATTCACCCCTCCACTTT	TRBV23-1	TRBJ1-6	-	-
CASRGGADNSPLHF	TGTGCCAGTAGAGGGGGCGCGGATAATTCACCCCTCCACTTT	TRBV19	TRBJ1-6	-	TRBD1
CSVDGRSSYNEQFF	TGCAGCGTTGACGGGAGGAGCTCCTACAATGAGCAGTTCTTC	TRBV29-1	TRBJ2-1	once	TRBD2
CASSQERTIYNEQFF	TGCGCCAGCAGCCAAGAAAGGACTATTTACAATGAGCAGTTCTTC	TRBV4-3	TRBJ2-1	once	-
CASSLMKGEKLFF	TGTGCCAGCAGCTTAATGAAGGGAGAAAAACTGTTTTTT	TRBV7-3	TRBJ1-4	-	-
CASSLVGAKVGEQYF	TGTGCCAGCAGCTTAGTCGGGGCCAAGGTCGGCGAGCAGTACTTC	TRBV7-2	TRBJ2-7	few	-
CASSYTDRGRTEAFF	TGTGCCAGCAGTTACACAGACAGGGGGCGGACTGAAGCTTTCTTT	TRBV6-5	TRBJ1-1	-	TRBD1
CASSQDRGLSNYGYTF	TGTGCCAGCTCACAGGACAGGGGACTATCTAACTATGGCTACACCTTC	TRBV18	TRBJ1-2	-	TRBD1
CASSAPRGVYGNEQFF	TGTGCCAGCAGCGCCCCTCGAGGGGTCTATGGGAATGAGCAGTTCTTC	TRBV9	TRBJ2-1	-	-
CASRGGIGHEQYF	TGTGCCAGTAGGGGGGGAATCGGCCACGAGCAGTACTTC	TRBV19	TRBJ2-7	-	-
CASSQGAGGNEQYF	TGCGCCAGCAGCCAAGGGGCGGGAGGGAACGAGCAGTACTTC	TRBV4-3	TRBJ2-7	once	TRBD2
CASSVDLAANEQYF	TGTGCCAGCAGCGTAGATCTAGCGGCCAATGAGCAGTACTTC	TRBV9	TRBJ2-7	-	TRBD2
CSVDTGQGGFEQYF	TGCAGCGTTGACACGGGACAGGGGGGGTTCGAGCAGTACTTC	TRBV29-1	TRBJ2-7	-	TRBD1